A single T cell receptor (beta chain) is shown here with its context. This clonotype has a handful of counts. The antigen it binds to is not known. No per-base quality is available; no much larger clone lies one base away. This entry belongs to a study of CD8 T cells in ankylosing spondylitis (dated by TCRdb to between 2016 and 2019). A note on the overall study: The study profiled T cell receptor beta repertoires in healthy donors and ankylosing spondylitis patients to find disease-linked TCR variants. In total, the full study cohort was made up of over a hundred healthy donors and roughly 27 ankylosing spondylitis patients. Peripheral blood was sampled, and synovial fluid was also collected from ankylosing spondylitis patients. What the research found in general, with its limitations: A TCR beta motif of several highly homologous amino acid variants appeared characteristic of blood from ankylosing spondylitis patients. Significant enrichment of the disease-linked clones was reported in matched synovial fluid samples from ankylosing spondylitis patients. Some motif variants were previously reported in synovial fluid and blood of reactive arthritis patients, suggesting common disease-initiation mechanisms. In peripheral blood, the disease-linked clones were found at relatively low frequencies and had a CD8+ phenotype.

The listed sequencing device is Illumina HiSeq 2500. Quantitative 5'-RACE with molecular barcodes was used to prepare TCR beta libraries. The published analysis was carried out like this. To identify disease-linked TCR variants, a new computational method was used, one built on a probabilistic model of VDJ rearrangement. The raw public reads went through TCRdb reprocessing: fastp at Q25, MiXCR clone calling, in-frame beta chains kept. Here each entry gathers all rows of one CDR3 protein and keeps the most common genes and DNA. The V and J calls, along with clone size, are taken from TCRdb and not from the paper's own processing. Here the sample has over 450,000 distinct CDR3 sequences; more than 9.5% occur a single time. The ten top clones hold nearly 7% of the sample. For CDR1 and CDR2, the germline V gene lists MGHRA and YSYEKL. Between the V and J ends, shortened by 1 base and 2 bases respectively, the junction contains 9 bases. The CDR3 has 14 amino acids, counting the end cysteine and phenylalanine. Only CDR3 DNA is held: 42 bases, read in frame from base 1.

Material for sequencing was blood, either unsorted or a sorted T cell fraction (not recorded which). The source of this sequence is a male donor with ankylosing spondylitis. Recombination joined TRBV4-1 with TRBJ2-7; the D gene is possibly TRBD1, with 6 bases matching. The nucleotide sequence is given as TGCGCCAGCAGCCAAGTGCAGGGGCCCTACGAGCAGTACTTC. Its amino acids are CASSQVQGPYEQYF.